Listed here are 3 T cell receptor beta chains from one sample, sequenced in a study of shared clonotypes between healthy human individuals. The method was immunoSEQ multiplex PCR; TCRdb's version includes in-frame clones alone and lacks a portion of them. The data hold about 490,000 clones, with about 79% observed a single time. The specimen was PBMCs. The receptors originated from a woman in her 40s in good health. Some clones in this sample may be carry-over from other donors' samples.

This rearrangement joins TRBV19 to TRBJ1-2; 8 bases align to TRBD1. The CDR3 extends over 14 amino acids. J was trimmed by 4 bases and V by 5 bases; bases with no gene match: 6. Germline loops: CDR1 LNHDA, CDR2 SQIVND (reference sequence). The CDR3 region is CASSPRQGSYGYTF. CDR3 coding DNA: TGTGCCAGTAGTCCGAGACAGGGGAGCTATGGCTACACCTTC.

The CDR3 bases are TGTGCCAGCAGCGGGACTAGCGGGGCTGAGCAGTTCTTC. This encodes CASSGTSGAEQFF. The rearrangement joins TRBV7-2 to TRBJ2-1, with TRBD2 identical over 13 bases. The CDR3 runs to 13 residues. In germline, CDR1 is SGHTA, CDR2 FQGNSA. The junction had 1 base not matched to a gene; V was cut back by 5 bases and J by 9 bases.

The V call is TRBV21-1, the J call TRBJ1-1; TRBD1, the table's D call, was not compared with the DNA. TRBV21-1 is a documented pseudogene. The CDR3 has 12 amino acids. CDR3 coding DNA: TGTGCCAGCCCGACACGGAACACTGAAGCTTTCTTT. Translation gives CASPTRNTEAFF.